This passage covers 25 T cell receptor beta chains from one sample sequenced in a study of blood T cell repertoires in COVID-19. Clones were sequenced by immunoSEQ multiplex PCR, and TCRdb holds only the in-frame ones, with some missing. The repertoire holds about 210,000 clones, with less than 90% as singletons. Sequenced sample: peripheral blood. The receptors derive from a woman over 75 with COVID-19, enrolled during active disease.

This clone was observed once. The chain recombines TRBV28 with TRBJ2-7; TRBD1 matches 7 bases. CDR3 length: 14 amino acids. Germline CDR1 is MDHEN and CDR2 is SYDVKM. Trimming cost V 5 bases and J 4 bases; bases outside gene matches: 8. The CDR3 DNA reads TGTGCCAGCAGTCCGTCGGACAGGCGATACGAGCAGTACGTC. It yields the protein CASSPSDRRYEQYV.

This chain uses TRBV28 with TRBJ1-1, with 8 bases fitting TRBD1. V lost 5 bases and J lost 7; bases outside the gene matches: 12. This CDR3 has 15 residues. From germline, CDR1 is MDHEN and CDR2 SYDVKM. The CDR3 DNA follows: TGTGCCAGCAGTGCCGGACAGGGAAGGTTTAATGAAGCTTTCTTT. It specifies CASSAGQGRFNEAFF.

CDR3 amino acids: CASATGNTEAFF. In nucleotides, the CDR3 is TGTGCCAGCGCAACCGGGAACACTGAAGCTTTCTTT. J is TRBJ1-1 and V is TRBV18; no firm D call. V was trimmed by 8 bases and J by 1 base, leaving 8 bases between them. Germline CDR1 is KGHSH and CDR2 is LQKENI. The CDR3 has 12 amino acids.

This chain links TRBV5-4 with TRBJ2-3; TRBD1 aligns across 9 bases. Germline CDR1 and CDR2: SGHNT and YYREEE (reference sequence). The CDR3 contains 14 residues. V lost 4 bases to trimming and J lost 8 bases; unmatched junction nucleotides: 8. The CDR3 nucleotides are TGTGCCAGCAGCGTAGGGACAGGGCCCTCTACGCAGTATTTT. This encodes CASSVGTGPSTQYF.

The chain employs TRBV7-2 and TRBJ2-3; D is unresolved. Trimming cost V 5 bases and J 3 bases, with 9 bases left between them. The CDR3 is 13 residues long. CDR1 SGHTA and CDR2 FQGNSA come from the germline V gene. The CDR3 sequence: CASSPQKTDTQYF. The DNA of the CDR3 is TGTGCCAGCAGCCCCCAGAAGACAGATACGCAGTATTTT.

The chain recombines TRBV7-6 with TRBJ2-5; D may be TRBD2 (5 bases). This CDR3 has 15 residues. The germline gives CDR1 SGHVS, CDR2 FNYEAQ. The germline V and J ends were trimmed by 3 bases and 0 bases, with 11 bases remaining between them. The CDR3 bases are TGTGCCAGCAGCTTTTCTGGAGGTTACCAAGAGACCCAGTACTTC. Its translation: CASSFSGGYQETQYF.

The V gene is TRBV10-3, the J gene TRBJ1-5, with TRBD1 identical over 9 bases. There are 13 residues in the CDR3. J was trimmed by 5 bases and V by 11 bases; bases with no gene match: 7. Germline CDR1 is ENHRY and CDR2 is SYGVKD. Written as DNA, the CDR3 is TGTGCCTCAGCGGGACAGGGTTATCAGCCCCAGCATTTT. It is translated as CASAGQGYQPQHF.

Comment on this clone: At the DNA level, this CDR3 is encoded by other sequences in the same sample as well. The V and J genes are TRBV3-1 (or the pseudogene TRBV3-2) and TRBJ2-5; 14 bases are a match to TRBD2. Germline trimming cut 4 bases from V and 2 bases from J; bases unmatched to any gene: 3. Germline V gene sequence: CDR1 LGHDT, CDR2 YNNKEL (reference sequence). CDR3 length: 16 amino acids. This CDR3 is CASSLRTSGGQETQYF. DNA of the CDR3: TGTGCCAGCAGCCTCCGGACTAGCGGGGGGCAAGAGACCCAGTACTTC.

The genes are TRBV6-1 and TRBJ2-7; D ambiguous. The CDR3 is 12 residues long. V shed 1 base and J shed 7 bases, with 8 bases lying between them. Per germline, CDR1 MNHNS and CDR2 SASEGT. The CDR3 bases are TGTGCCAGCAGTGAAGGACATAGGGAGCAGTACTTC. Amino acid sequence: CASSEGHREQYF.

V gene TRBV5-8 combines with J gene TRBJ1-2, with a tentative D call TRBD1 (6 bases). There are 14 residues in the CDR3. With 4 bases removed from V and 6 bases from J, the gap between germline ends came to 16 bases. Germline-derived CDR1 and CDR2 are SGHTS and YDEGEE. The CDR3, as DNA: TGTGCCAGCAGCGTACAGGGTACCTCTAATGGCTACACCTTC. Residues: CASSVQGTSNGYTF.

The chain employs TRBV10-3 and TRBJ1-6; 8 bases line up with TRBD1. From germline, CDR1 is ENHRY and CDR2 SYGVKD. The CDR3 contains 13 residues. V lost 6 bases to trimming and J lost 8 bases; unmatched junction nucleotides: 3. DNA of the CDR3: TGTGCCATCAGAGAGACAGGGGATTCACCCCTCCACTTT. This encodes CAIRETGDSPLHF.

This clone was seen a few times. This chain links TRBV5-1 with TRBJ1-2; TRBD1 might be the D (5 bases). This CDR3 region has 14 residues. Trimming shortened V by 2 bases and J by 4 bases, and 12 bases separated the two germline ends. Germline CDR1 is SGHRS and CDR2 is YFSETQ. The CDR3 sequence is CASSFSEGPYGYTF. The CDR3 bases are TGCGCCAGCAGCTTTTCGGAGGGGCCCTATGGCTACACCTTC.

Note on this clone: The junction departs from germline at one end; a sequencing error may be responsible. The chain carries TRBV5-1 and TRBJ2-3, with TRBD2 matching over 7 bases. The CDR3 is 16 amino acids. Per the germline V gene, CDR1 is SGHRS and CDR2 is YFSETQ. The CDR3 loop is CASSLDGGGGTNTQYF. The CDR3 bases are TGCGCCAGCAGCTTGGATGGCGGGGGAGGCACAAATACGCAGTATTTT.

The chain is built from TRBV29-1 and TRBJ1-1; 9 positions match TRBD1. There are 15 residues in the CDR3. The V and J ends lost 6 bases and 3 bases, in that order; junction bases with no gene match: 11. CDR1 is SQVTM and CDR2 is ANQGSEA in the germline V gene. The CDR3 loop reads CSVGKTGGFDTEAFF. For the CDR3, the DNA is TGCAGCGTCGGCAAGACAGGGGGGTTTGACACTGAAGCTTTCTTT.

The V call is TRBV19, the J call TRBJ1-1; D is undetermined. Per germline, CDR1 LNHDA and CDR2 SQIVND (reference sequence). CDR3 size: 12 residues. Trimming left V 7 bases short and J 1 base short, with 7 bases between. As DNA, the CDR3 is TGTGCCAGTACGGAGGGGAACACTGAAGCTTTCTTT. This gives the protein CASTEGNTEAFF.

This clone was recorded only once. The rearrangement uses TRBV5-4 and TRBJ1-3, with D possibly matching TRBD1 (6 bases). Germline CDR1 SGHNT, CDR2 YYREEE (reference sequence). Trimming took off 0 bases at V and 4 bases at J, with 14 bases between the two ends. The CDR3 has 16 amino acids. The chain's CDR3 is CASSLGQGSGGNTIYF. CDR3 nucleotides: TGTGCCAGCAGCTTGGGGCAGGGGTCAGGAGGAAACACCATATATTTT.

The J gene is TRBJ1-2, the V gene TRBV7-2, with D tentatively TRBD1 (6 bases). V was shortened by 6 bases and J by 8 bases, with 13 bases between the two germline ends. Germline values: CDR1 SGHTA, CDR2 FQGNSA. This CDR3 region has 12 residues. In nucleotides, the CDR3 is TGTGCCAGCAGAACACAGGGCGGCGGCTACACCTTC. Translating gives CASRTQGGGYTF. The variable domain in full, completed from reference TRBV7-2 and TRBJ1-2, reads GAGVSQSPSNKVTEKGKDVELRCDPISGHTALYWYRQSLGQGLEFLIYFQGNSAPDKSGLPSDRFSAERTGGSVSTLTIQRTQQEDSAVYLCASRTQGGGYTFGSGTRLTVV.

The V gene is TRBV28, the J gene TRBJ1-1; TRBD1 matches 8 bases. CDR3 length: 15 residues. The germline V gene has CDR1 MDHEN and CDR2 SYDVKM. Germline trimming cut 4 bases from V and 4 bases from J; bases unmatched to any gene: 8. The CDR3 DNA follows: TGTGCCAGCAGTTCTCGACAGGGGACTTTCACTGAAGCTTTCTTT. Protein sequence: CASSSRQGTFTEAFF.

In DNA, the CDR3 is TGTGCCTGGCGTTCGAATCCGGGACAGGCCTACACAGATACGCAGTATTTT. Protein: CAWRSNPGQAYTDTQYF. V usage is TRBV30 and J usage is TRBJ2-3, with 8 bases fitting TRBD1. Losses at the gene ends were 5 bases for V and 2 bases for J; bases not matched to a gene: 15. CDR1 is GTSNPN, CDR2 SVGIG, per germline (reference sequence). This CDR3 has 17 amino acids.

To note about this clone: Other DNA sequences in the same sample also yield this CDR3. The CDR3 bases are TGTGCCAGCTCACTTGACAGGGTTTACGGCTACACCTTC. Encoded protein: CASSLDRVYGYTF. The rearrangement links TRBV18 to TRBJ1-2; 7 bases line up with TRBD1. There are 13 residues in the CDR3. The J segment lost 8 bases and the V segment lost 4 bases, leaving 7 bases of the junction unmatched. The germline gives CDR1 KGHSH, CDR2 LQKENI.

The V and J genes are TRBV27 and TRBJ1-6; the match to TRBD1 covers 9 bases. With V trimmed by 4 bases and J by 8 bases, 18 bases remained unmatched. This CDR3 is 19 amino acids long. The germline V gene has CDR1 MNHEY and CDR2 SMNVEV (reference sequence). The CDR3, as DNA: TGTGCCAGCAGTTCGTTTGGGACAGGGAGAGCATTAAGGGATTCACCCCTCCACTTT. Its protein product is CASSSFGTGRALRDSPLHF.

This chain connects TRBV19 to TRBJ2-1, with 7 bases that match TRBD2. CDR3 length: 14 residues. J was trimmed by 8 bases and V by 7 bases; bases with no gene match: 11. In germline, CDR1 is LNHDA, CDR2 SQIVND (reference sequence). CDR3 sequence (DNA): TGTGCCAGTAAACAGCGGGGTAAGATTGATGAGCAGTTCTTC. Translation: CASKQRGKIDEQFF.

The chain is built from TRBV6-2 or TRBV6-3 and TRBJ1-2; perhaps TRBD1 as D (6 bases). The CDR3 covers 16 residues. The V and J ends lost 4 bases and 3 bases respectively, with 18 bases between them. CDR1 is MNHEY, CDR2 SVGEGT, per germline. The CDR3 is CASSSPAGAGYYGYTF. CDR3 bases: TGTGCCAGCAGTTCTCCCGCGGGGGCCGGGTACTATGGCTACACCTTC.

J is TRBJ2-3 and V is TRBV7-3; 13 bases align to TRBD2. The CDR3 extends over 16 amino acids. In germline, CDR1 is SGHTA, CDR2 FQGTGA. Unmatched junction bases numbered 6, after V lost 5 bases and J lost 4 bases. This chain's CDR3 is CASSTRTSGGADTQYF. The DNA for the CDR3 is TGTGCCAGCAGCACACGGACTAGCGGGGGCGCAGATACGCAGTATTTT.

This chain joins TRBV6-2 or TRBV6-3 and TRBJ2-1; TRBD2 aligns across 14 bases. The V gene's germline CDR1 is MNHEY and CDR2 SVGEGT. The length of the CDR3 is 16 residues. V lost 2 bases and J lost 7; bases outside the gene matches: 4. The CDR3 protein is CASSYLGTSGGNEQFF. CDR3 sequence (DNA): TGTGCCAGCAGTTACCTCGGGACTAGCGGGGGTAATGAGCAGTTCTTC.